Sequencing of this T cell receptor beta chain was carried out in a study of T cell changes during pregnancy in multiple sclerosis. J lost 3 bases, V lost 6 bases, and 7 bases had no gene match. Germline V gene sequence: CDR1 LGHNA, CDR2 YSLEER. The CDR3 has 15 residues. Sequencing was performed with immunoSEQ multiplex PCR; in TCRdb, only in-frame clones are kept and a portion is missing. Of approximately 60,000 clones listed, 94% are singletons. The chain carries TRBV4-3 and TRBJ2-3; 9 bases match TRBD1. Sample: CD8+ T cells from peripheral blood mononuclear cells, taken in the third trimester of pregnancy. The clonotype originates from a female donor with multiple sclerosis, enrolled in a pregnancy study. CDR3 in amino acids: CASSLDRGSTDTQYF. DNA for the CDR3: TGCGCCAGCAGTCTCGACAGGGGGTCAACAGATACGCAGTATTTT.